Listed below are T cell receptor beta chains from one sample, sequenced in a study of blood T cell repertoires in COVID-19. The method was immunoSEQ multiplex PCR; TCRdb's version includes in-frame clones alone and lacks a portion of them. The sample shows under 70,000 clones, around nine tenths of them seen only once. Sequencing was performed on peripheral blood. Source of these receptors: a young woman with acute or convalescent COVID-19. CDR3s include the opening cysteine and the closing phenylalanine or tryptophan. The D gene is left open where the match is weak. Clone size is not always given. Where it is, it says once, few, many or a class for expanded clones.

cdr3_aa	cdr3_nt	clone_size	v_call	j_call	d_call
CASSLGTGGYEQYF	TGTGCCAGCAGTTTAGGGACAGGGGGCTACGAGCAGTACTTC	NA	TRBV28	TRBJ2-7	TRBD1
CASSDYSGSSYNEQFF	TGTGCCAGCAGCGATTATAGCGGGAGCTCCTACAATGAGCAGTTCTTC	NA	TRBV28	TRBJ2-1	TRBD2
CASNKLGSSYEQYF	TGCGCCAGCAACAAACTAGGGAGCTCCTACGAGCAGTACTTC	NA	TRBV10-2	TRBJ2-7	NA
CASSLSTGSYEQYF	TGTGCCAGCAGTTTATCGACGGGCTCCTACGAGCAGTACTTC	NA	TRBV27	TRBJ2-7	NA
CASTHPSSVGTQYF	TGTGCCAGCACCCACCCCTCTAGCGTTGGGACCCAGTACTTC	NA	TRBV28	TRBJ2-5	NA
CASSGSHRGGQETQYF	TGTGCCAGCAGTGGATCTCACAGGGGTGGACAAGAGACCCAGTACTTC	NA	TRBV6-1	TRBJ2-5	TRBD1
CASGLGGGGQPQHF	TGTGCTAGTGGTTTAGGGGGCGGCGGTCAGCCCCAGCATTTT	NA	TRBV12-5	TRBJ1-5	TRBD1
CASSTVDRVDAGSIIQPQHF	TGTGCCAGCAGCACCGTCGACAGGGTGGACGCTGGAAGTATAATTCAGCCCCAGCATTTT	NA	TRBV6-6	TRBJ1-5	TRBD1
CASSAFGDNSPLHF	TGTGCCAGCAGTGCCTTCGGGGATAATTCACCCCTCCACTTT	few	TRBV2	TRBJ1-6	NA
CASSQAGTRAGELFF	TGCGCCAGCAGCCAAGCCGGGACTAGGGCCGGGGAGCTGTTTTTT	NA	TRBV4-1	TRBJ2-2	TRBD2
CASSQVAGGEQYF	TGCGCCAGCAGCCAAGTGGCGGGAGGTGAGCAGTACTTC	NA	TRBV4-3	TRBJ2-7	TRBD2
CASSWDRRGNTIYF	TGTGCCAGCAGCTGGGACAGGAGGGGAAACACCATATATTTT	NA	TRBV7-9	TRBJ1-3	TRBD1
CASRALGQGNTEAFF	TGTGCCAGCAGGGCGCTGGGACAGGGGAACACTGAAGCTTTCTTT	NA	TRBV27	TRBJ1-1	TRBD1
CSATTGGTFTEAFF	TGCAGCGCCACGACAGGGGGGACCTTCACTGAAGCTTTCTTT	NA	TRBV29-1	TRBJ1-1	TRBD1
CSARTSGRVETQYF	TGCAGCGCAAGGACTAGCGGGAGGGTAGAGACCCAGTACTTC	NA	TRBV29-1	TRBJ2-5	TRBD2
CASSLGGGRNQPQHF	TGCGCCAGCAGCTTAGGAGGGGGCCGCAATCAGCCCCAGCATTTT	NA	TRBV5-1	TRBJ1-5	TRBD1
CASSSSRQGGRLPSYEQYF	TGTGCCAGCAGTTCCTCTCGACAGGGTGGACGACTGCCCTCCTACGAGCAGTACTTC	NA	TRBV28	TRBJ2-7	TRBD1
CASSLGSGQGAEQYF	TGTGCCAGCAGCTTAGGGTCAGGCCAAGGGGCCGAGCAGTACTTC	NA	TRBV7-2	TRBJ2-7	NA
CASSPYIAGGHSTDTQYF	TGTGCCAGCAGTCCATATATAGCGGGAGGGCACTCCACAGATACGCAGTATTTT	NA	TRBV6-2/TRBV6-3	TRBJ2-3	TRBD2
CASSPGQGMSYEQYF	TGTGCCAGCAGCCCTGGACAGGGGATGTCCTACGAGCAGTACTTC	NA	TRBV9	TRBJ2-7	TRBD1
CASSAASSYGYTF	TGCGCCAGCAGCGCCGCCAGTTCCTATGGCTACACCTTC	NA	TRBV5-1	TRBJ1-2	NA
CASSIWTGTEAFF	TGTGCCAGTAGTATCTGGACAGGTACTGAAGCTTTCTTT	NA	TRBV19	TRBJ1-1	TRBD1
CASSLRSGRGNSPLHF	TGTGCCAGCAGCTTAAGAAGCGGCAGGGGGAATTCACCCCTCCACTTT	NA	TRBV7-9	TRBJ1-6	TRBD1
CASSLVRLAGGPATGELFF	TGTGCCAGCAGCTTGGTCAGACTAGCGGGAGGGCCGGCCACCGGGGAGCTGTTTTTT	NA	TRBV5-5	TRBJ2-2	TRBD2
CASSTGRRNEKLFF	TGTGCCAGCAGCACAGGACGGCGTAATGAAAAACTGTTTTTT	NA	TRBV5-5	TRBJ1-4	NA
CASSWAGSTNYGYTF	TGTGCCAGTAGTTGGGCAGGCTCTACAAACTATGGCTACACCTTC	NA	TRBV19	TRBJ1-2	NA
CASSKDSYEQYF	TGTGCCAGCAGCAAGGACAGCTACGAGCAGTACTTC	NA	TRBV7-9	TRBJ2-7	NA
CASSPRTSRDSPLHF	TGTGCCAGCAGCCCACGGACGTCGAGGGATTCACCCCTCCACTTT	NA	TRBV6-5	TRBJ1-6	NA
CASGDGRDKPQHF	TGTGCCAGCGGGGACGGGAGGGATAAGCCCCAGCATTTT	NA	TRBV6-6	TRBJ1-5	NA
CASSFSAGSYNEQFF	TGTGCCAGTAGTTTTTCGGCAGGGTCCTACAATGAGCAGTTCTTC	NA	TRBV19	TRBJ2-1	NA
CASSLGTAQETQYF	TGTGCCAGCAGCCTCGGGACTGCCCAAGAGACCCAGTACTTC	NA	TRBV7-2	TRBJ2-5	NA
CAWSAPGDTQYF	TGTGCCTGGAGCGCCCCCGGGGATACGCAGTATTTT	NA	TRBV30	TRBJ2-3	NA
CASSLVLGAGPSTDTQYF	TGTGCCAGCAGCTTAGTCCTAGGAGCGGGGCCTAGCACAGATACGCAGTATTTT	once	TRBV11-2	TRBJ2-3	TRBD2
CASRTGGGQPQHF	TGTGCCAGCAGGACAGGGGGAGGACAGCCCCAGCATTTT	NA	TRBV28	TRBJ1-5	TRBD1
CSASPEHAYEQYF	TGCAGTGCCAGTCCTGAACACGCCTACGAGCAGTACTTC	NA	TRBV20-1	TRBJ2-7	NA
CASTNISYGYTF	TGTGCCAGTACCAACATAAGCTATGGCTACACCTTC	NA	TRBV19	TRBJ1-2	NA
CASSTDRVYNSPLHF	TGTGCCAGTAGTACCGACAGGGTCTATAATTCACCCCTCCACTTT	NA	TRBV19	TRBJ1-6	TRBD1
CASSPINGERAANGEAFF	TGTGCCAGCAGCCCCATCAATGGGGAGCGTGCGGCCAACGGTGAAGCTTTCTTT	NA	TRBV7-9	TRBJ1-1	NA